Listed below are T cell receptor beta chains from one sample, sequenced in a study of blood T cell repertoires in COVID-19. Assay: immunoSEQ multiplex PCR; the TCRdb copy retains only in-frame clones and omits some. The sample comprises a few hundred thousand clones, around 89% of which are singletons, and under 0.95% rests with the top ten. The sequenced sample was peripheral blood. Every receptor here comes from a man aged 30 to 45 with acute or convalescent COVID-19. The CDR3 runs from the conserved cysteine through the conserved F or W. A D gene is named only where the DNA matches it firmly. Clone size appears in some rows only: once, few, many, or a class for an expanded clone.

clone size	J gene	D gene	V gene	CDR3 DNA	CDR3 protein
-	TRBJ1-5	TRBD1	TRBV12-3/TRBV12-4	TGTGCCAGCAGTACAGGGGACAATCAGCCCCAGCATTTT	CASSTGDNQPQHF
once	TRBJ1-1	-	TRBV28	TGTGCCAGCAGTTCCAGGGTCCCTGTGTTAGCTTTCTTT	CASSSRVPVLAFF
-	TRBJ1-1	-	TRBV7-3	TGTGCCAGCAGCGTTGGGGGGAGGACTGAAGCTTTCTTT	CASSVGGRTEAFF
-	TRBJ2-5	TRBD1	TRBV6-1	TGTGCCAGCAGTGAAACCTGGACAGGGGACGGGGAGACCCAGTACTTC	CASSETWTGDGETQYF
-	TRBJ2-5	TRBD1	TRBV5-1	TGCGCCAGCAGCCCCGGGACAGGGAAAGAGACCCAGTACTTC	CASSPGTGKETQYF
-	TRBJ2-2	TRBD2	TRBV30	TGTGCCTGGAGAAGACCGGTGGGGGGAGCGGGGACCGGGGAGCTGTTTTTT	CAWRRPVGGAGTGELFF
-	TRBJ1-1	TRBD1	TRBV2	TGTGCCAGCAATACAGGGGGCCGGAACACTGAAGCTTTCTTT	CASNTGGRNTEAFF
-	TRBJ1-2	-	TRBV6-5	TGTGCCACAGCGGCTAACTATGGCTACACCTTC	CATAANYGYTF
-	TRBJ1-2	TRBD1	TRBV14	TGTGCCAGCAGCCATGGACAGGGCCTTAACTATGGCTACACCTTC	CASSHGQGLNYGYTF
-	TRBJ1-6	TRBD1	TRBV9	TGTGCCAGCAGCGTAGGAGGGGACAGAGATTCACCCCTCCACTTT	CASSVGGDRDSPLHF
-	TRBJ1-2	-	TRBV25-1	TGTGCCAGCAGCGTTGGGGGCTGGGTCTATGGCTACACCTTC	CASSVGGWVYGYTF
-	TRBJ2-7	TRBD1	TRBV7-9	TGTGCCAGCAGCTTAGTGTTCGGGACAGGAGTCTACGAGCAGTACTTC	CASSLVFGTGVYEQYF
-	TRBJ2-7	-	TRBV19	TGTGCCAGTAGTATTAAGTCGGCTAGCAGAGCCTACGAGCAGTACTTC	CASSIKSASRAYEQYF
-	TRBJ2-2	-	TRBV28	TGTGCCAGCATCCCTTCGATCGGCAGGGTCGACACCGGGGAGCTGTTTTTT	CASIPSIGRVDTGELFF
-	TRBJ2-1	TRBD1	TRBV27	TGTGCCAGCAGTATACGAAAATCCGGGACAGGGGGGAAGAATGAGCAGTTCTTC	CASSIRKSGTGGKNEQFF
-	TRBJ2-3	-	TRBV5-1	TGCGCCAGCAGTTCTAGCGACAGCACAGATACGCAGTATTTT	CASSSSDSTDTQYF
-	TRBJ1-1	-	TRBV27	TGTGCCAGCAGATACAACAGGGTAAGAGAAGCTTTCTTT	CASRYNRVREAFF
few	TRBJ2-7	TRBD1	TRBV5-4	TGTGCCAGCAGCTACCGGGACAGGGCCTACGAGCAGTACTTC	CASSYRDRAYEQYF
once	TRBJ2-3	-	TRBV24-1	TGTGCCACCAGTGATTCTGGACAGCCGGGCTACACAGATACGCAGTATTTT	CATSDSGQPGYTDTQYF
-	TRBJ1-6	TRBD1	TRBV6-5	TGTGCCAGCAGTCGACAGGGTTATAATTCACCCCTCCACTTT	CASSRQGYNSPLHF
-	TRBJ1-5	-	TRBV28	TGTGCCACCTTATGGGGTGGAGGGAGCAATCAGCCCCAGCATTTT	CATLWGGGSNQPQHF
few	TRBJ1-3	-	TRBV19	TGTGCCAGTAGCCGGGATCTTTCCTCTGGAAACACCATATATTTT	CASSRDLSSGNTIYF
-	TRBJ2-2	TRBD2	TRBV5-5	TGTGCCAGCAGCCATCAGCCCGGGGCGGGGGAACGGGCCGGGGAGCTGTTTTTT	CASSHQPGAGERAGELFF
-	TRBJ1-1	-	TRBV1	TGCACCACCCTACTTCTGACAGGGCACACTGAAGCTTTCTTT	CTTLLLTGHTEAFF
-	TRBJ2-1	-	TRBV6-5	TGTGCCAGCAGTCCGCGGGACAGCGCCTTCTTCTTC	CASSPRDSAFFF
-	TRBJ1-2	-	TRBV18	TGTGCCAGCTCACCACCCGGGGTAAACTATGGCTACACCTTC	CASSPPGVNYGYTF
-	TRBJ2-1	TRBD2	TRBV29-1	TGCAGCGTTATGGCGGGAGTGCAAAATGAGCAGTTCTTC	CSVMAGVQNEQFF
once	TRBJ2-5	TRBD1	TRBV6-1	TGTGCCAGCAGTGAAACGGGGACAGGGGGGCAGACCCAGTACTTC	CASSETGTGGQTQYF
-	TRBJ2-7	TRBD1	TRBV7-8	TGTGCCAGCAGCTTAGAGTATGTACAGGGGTTGGGCGAGCAGTACTTC	CASSLEYVQGLGEQYF
-	TRBJ1-3	TRBD1	TRBV5-4	TGTGCCAGCAGCGAGAGACAGGGGGCAAAATTTGACGGAAACACCATATATTTT	CASSERQGAKFDGNTIYF
-	TRBJ2-7	TRBD2	TRBV7-8	TGTGCCAGCAGCTTAGCGACTAGCGGGAGTTACGAGCAGTACTTC	CASSLATSGSYEQYF
-	TRBJ2-1	TRBD1	TRBV10-3	TGTGCCACCCAGGACAGGGGCACCTACAATGAGCAGTTCTTC	CATQDRGTYNEQFF
-	TRBJ2-3	TRBD2	TRBV13	TGTGCCAGCAGCTCCAGGACTAGTGGGAAGTTAGATACGCAGTATTTT	CASSSRTSGKLDTQYF
once	TRBJ1-1	-	TRBV18	TGTGCCAGCTCACCCGGACAGAACACTGAAGCTTTCTTT	CASSPGQNTEAFF
-	TRBJ1-1	-	TRBV10-1	TGCGCCAGCAGGGCCCGACAGAAAGCTTTCTTT	CASRARQKAFF
-	TRBJ1-5	-	TRBV3-1/TRBV3-2	TGTGCCAGCAGCCTGGGACTTAGCAATCAGCCCCAGCATTTT	CASSLGLSNQPQHF
-	TRBJ2-3	-	TRBV6-5	TGTGCCAGCAGAAAGGACATCCCCACAGATACGCAGTATTTT	CASRKDIPTDTQYF
-	TRBJ2-7	TRBD1	TRBV3-1/TRBV3-2	TGTGCCAGCAGCCGCGGACAGGGGGGCACCTACGAGCAGTACTTC	CASSRGQGGTYEQYF
-	TRBJ1-5	-	TRBV24-1	TGTGCCACCAGTGACGCGGGGAATCAGCCCCAGCATTTT	CATSDAGNQPQHF
-	TRBJ1-2	-	TRBV30	TGTGCCTGGAGTCCAAGGACAGTGACTAACTATGGCTACACCTTC	CAWSPRTVTNYGYTF
-	TRBJ1-2	TRBD1	TRBV19	TGTGCCAGTAGTGTAGGGGGCAACTATGGCTACACCTTC	CASSVGGNYGYTF
once	TRBJ2-3	TRBD2	TRBV7-2	TGTGCCAGCAGCTTGAGGTTCTCGCGGGGAGGGGATACGCAGTATTTT	CASSLRFSRGGDTQYF
-	TRBJ1-6	TRBD1	TRBV12-5	TGTGCTAGTGGTTCAGGGACAGGGTCCTCACCCCTCCACTTT	CASGSGTGSSPLHF
once	TRBJ1-2	-	TRBV2	TGTGCCAGCGGGGGGAATCATGGCTACACCTTC	CASGGNHGYTF
once	TRBJ1-4	TRBD1	TRBV7-2	TGTGCCAGCAGCCCAACAGGGGATAATGAAAAACTGTTTTTT	CASSPTGDNEKLFF
-	TRBJ1-1	-	TRBV12-3/TRBV12-4	TGTGCCAGCAGTTTGAGGCCGAACGCTGAAGCTTTCTTT	CASSLRPNAEAFF
-	TRBJ1-1	-	TRBV29-1	TGCAGCCATAGTCCGGGAGTGAACACTGAAGCTTTCTTT	CSHSPGVNTEAFF
-	TRBJ2-5	TRBD2	TRBV5-5	TGTGCCAGCAGCTTGGCCTCCCTAGCGGGGGGCCAAGAGACCCAGTACTTC	CASSLASLAGGQETQYF
once	TRBJ1-5	TRBD1	TRBV7-9	TGTGCCAGCAGCTCACTACAGGGGACAGGCAATCAGCCCCAGCATTTT	CASSSLQGTGNQPQHF
once	TRBJ2-7	-	TRBV7-9	TGTGCCAGCAGCCCGGTTATCAACGAGCAGTACTTC	CASSPVINEQYF
few	TRBJ2-5	-	TRBV28	TGTGCCAGCAGTTTAACGCCGGGAGTTAGCCAAGAGACCCAGTACTTC	CASSLTPGVSQETQYF
-	TRBJ1-1	TRBD1	TRBV2	TGTGCCAGCAGGCCGGACAGGGGGTCGTACACTGAAGCTTTCTTT	CASRPDRGSYTEAFF
-	TRBJ2-3	TRBD2	TRBV28	TGTGCCAGCAGTTTACCGGGAGGGGCTAGCACAGATACGCAGTATTTT	CASSLPGGASTDTQYF
-	TRBJ1-3	TRBD1	TRBV7-8	TGTGCCAGCAGCTTGCCGGGACAGACCCAACTTCTATCTGGAAACACCATATATTTT	CASSLPGQTQLLSGNTIYF
-	TRBJ2-1	-	TRBV27	TGTGCCAGCAGTTTAATCCCCCCTTTTAGCGAGCAGTTCTTC	CASSLIPPFSEQFF
-	TRBJ2-1	-	TRBV3-1/TRBV3-2	TGTGCCAGCAGCCAAAGCGGAAGTACTTATGAGCAGTTCTTC	CASSQSGSTYEQFF
-	TRBJ2-2	TRBD2	TRBV5-1	TGCGCCAGCAGCTTGGGGGGACTAGCGGGAGGCGCCGGGGAGCTGTTTTTT	CASSLGGLAGGAGELFF
-	TRBJ1-1	-	TRBV5-1	TGCGCCAGCGGACGTCACAGGGAGGGTGAAGCTTTCTTT	CASGRHREGEAFF